This TCR beta chain was captured by sequencing in a study of response to subunit inactivated influenza vaccine. Broader study findings: That few new T cells are recruited by each seasonal influenza vaccination was the authors' suggestion.

CDR3 length: 13 residues. The V gene's germline CDR1 is SGHVS and CDR2 FNYEAQ. V lost 5 bases, J lost 0 bases, and 8 bases lay in between. In regard to this clonotype: No antigen is known for it.

Via MiXCR, TCRdb re-called the RT-PCR reads, giving one row per CDR3 protein. Of about 520,000 distinct CDR3 sequences listed, more than 7% are singletons. The rearrangement joins TRBV7-6 to TRBJ2-7; D gene unclear. The sequence came from a man aged 45 to 75 who received an inactivated influenza vaccine. Sequenced material: PBMCs from blood, taken around 25 months after vaccination. In DNA, the CDR3 is TGTGCCAGCAGCCCTTACCCCTCCTACGAGCAGTACTTC. Protein sequence: CASSPYPSYEQYF. The whole variable domain, remainder taken from reference TRBV7-6 and TRBJ2-7, is GAGVSQSPRYKVTKRGQDVALRCDPISGHVSLYWYRQALGQGPEFLTYFNYEAQQDKSGLPNDRFSAERPEGSISTLTIQRTEQRDSAMYRCASSPYPSYEQYFGPGTRLTVT.